This note documents a single T cell receptor (beta chain) sequence. Original handling: How many nucleated cells were present was estimated from reference gene primer amplification. Data came from immunoSEQ multiplex PCR; TCRdb stores just in-frame clones and leaves some out. The D gene and trimming were derived from the DNA, and the V and J assignments and clone size from that table. The sample contains approximately 100,000 clones, approximately 82% of which appear only once. The data were taken from a study of blood T cell repertoires in COVID-19. Overall study context: Researchers got acute and convalescent COVID-19 samples from the United States, Italy and Spain. The analysed material was cDNA or gDNA that came from T cells, B-cell-depleted T cells, or PBMCs.

The germline gives CDR1 MNHEY, CDR2 SVGAGI. CDR3 length equals 13 residues. The V and J ends lost 7 bases and 7 bases respectively, with 16 bases between them. This TCR was sampled from a man aged 70 or older with acute or convalescent COVID-19. Sequencing was done on a sample of peripheral blood. The genes are TRBV6-5 and TRBJ1-2; D is perhaps TRBD1 (6 bases). The CDR3 DNA sequence: TGTGCCAGCACCGATTACAGGGCCGGTGGCTACACCTTC. Encoded protein: CASTDYRAGGYTF.